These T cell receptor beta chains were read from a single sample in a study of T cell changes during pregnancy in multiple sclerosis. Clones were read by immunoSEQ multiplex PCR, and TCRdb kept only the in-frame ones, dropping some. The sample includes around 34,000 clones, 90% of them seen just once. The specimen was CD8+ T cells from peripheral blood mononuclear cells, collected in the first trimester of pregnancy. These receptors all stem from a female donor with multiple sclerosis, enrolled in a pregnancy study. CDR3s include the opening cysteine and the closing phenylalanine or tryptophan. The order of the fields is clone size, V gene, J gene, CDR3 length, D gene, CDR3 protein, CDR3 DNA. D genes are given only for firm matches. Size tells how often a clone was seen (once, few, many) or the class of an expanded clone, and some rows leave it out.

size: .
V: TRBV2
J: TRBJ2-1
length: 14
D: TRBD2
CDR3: CASSASGIVDEQFF
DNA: TGTGCCAGCAGCGCTAGCGGGATCGTCGATGAGCAGTTCTTC

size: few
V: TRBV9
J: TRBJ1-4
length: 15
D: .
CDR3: CASSVERGSNEKLFF
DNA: TGTGCCAGCAGCGTAGAAAGGGGATCAAATGAAAAACTGTTTTTT

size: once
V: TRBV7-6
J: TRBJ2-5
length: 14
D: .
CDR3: CASSLVQVQETQYF
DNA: TGTGCCAGCAGCTTGGTACAGGTCCAAGAGACCCAGTACTTC

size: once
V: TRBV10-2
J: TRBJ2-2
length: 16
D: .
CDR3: CASSGTALAYTGELFF
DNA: TGCGCCAGCAGTGGGACAGCCCTGGCGTACACCGGGGAGCTGTTTTTT

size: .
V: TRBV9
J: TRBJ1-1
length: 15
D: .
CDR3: CASSVDGRGNTEAFF
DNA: TGTGCCAGCAGCGTAGACGGCAGGGGTAACACTGAAGCTTTCTTT

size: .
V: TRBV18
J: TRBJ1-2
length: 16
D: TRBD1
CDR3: CASSPTAGQGADGYTF
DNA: TGTGCCAGCTCACCAACCGCGGGACAGGGGGCGGATGGCTACACCTTC

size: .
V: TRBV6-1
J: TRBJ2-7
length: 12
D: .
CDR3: CASSGDRYEQYF
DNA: TGTGCCAGCAGTGGCGACAGATACGAGCAGTACTTC

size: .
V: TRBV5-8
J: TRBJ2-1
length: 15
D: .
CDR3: CASSVAGAGYNEQFF
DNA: TGTGCCAGCAGCGTCGCGGGGGCAGGTTACAATGAGCAGTTCTTC

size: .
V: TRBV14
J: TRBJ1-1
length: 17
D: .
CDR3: CASSHPGLGLLNTEAFF
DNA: TGTGCCAGCAGCCACCCAGGCCTTGGGCTCCTGAACACTGAAGCTTTCTTT

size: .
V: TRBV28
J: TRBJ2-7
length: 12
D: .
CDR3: CASSSQEYEQYF
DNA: TGTGCCAGCAGTTCTCAGGAATACGAGCAGTACTTC

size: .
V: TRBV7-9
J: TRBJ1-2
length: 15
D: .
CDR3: CASSTGEGQGGGYTF
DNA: TGTGCCAGCAGCACCGGGGAGGGGCAAGGGGGTGGCTACACCTTC

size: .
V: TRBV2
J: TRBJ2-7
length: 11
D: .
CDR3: CASSDRYEQYF
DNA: TGTGCCAGCAGTGATCGCTACGAGCAGTACTTC

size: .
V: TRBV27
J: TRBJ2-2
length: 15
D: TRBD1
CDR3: CASSLTGGAIGELFF
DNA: TGTGCCAGCAGTTTAACAGGGGGCGCGATCGGGGAGCTGTTTTTT

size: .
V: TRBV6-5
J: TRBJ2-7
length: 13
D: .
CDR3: CASTPAGWGEQYF
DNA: TGTGCCAGCACCCCGGCGGGTTGGGGCGAGCAGTACTTC

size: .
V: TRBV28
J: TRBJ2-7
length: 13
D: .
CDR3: CASSLRLVYEQYF
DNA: TGTGCCAGCAGTTTAAGACTAGTGTACGAGCAGTACTTC

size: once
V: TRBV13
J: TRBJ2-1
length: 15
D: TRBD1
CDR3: CASISGDRGPNEQFF
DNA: TGTGCCAGCATTTCGGGGGACAGGGGGCCCAATGAGCAGTTCTTC

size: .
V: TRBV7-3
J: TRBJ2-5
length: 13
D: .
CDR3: CASSLVGGETQYF
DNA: TGTGCCAGCAGCCTAGTAGGGGGAGAGACCCAGTACTTC

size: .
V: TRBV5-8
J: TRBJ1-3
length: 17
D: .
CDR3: CASSLPPGRADGNTIYF
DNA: TGTGCCAGCAGCTTGCCACCAGGGCGCGCAGATGGAAACACCATATATTTT

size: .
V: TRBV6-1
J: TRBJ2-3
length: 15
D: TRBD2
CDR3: CASSEVAGVADTQYF
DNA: TGTGCCAGCAGTGAAGTTGCGGGAGTAGCAGATACGCAGTATTTT

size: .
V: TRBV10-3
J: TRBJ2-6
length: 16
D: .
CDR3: CAISGSRGAGANVLTF
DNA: TGTGCCATCAGTGGGTCCAGGGGGGCTGGGGCCAACGTCCTGACTTTC

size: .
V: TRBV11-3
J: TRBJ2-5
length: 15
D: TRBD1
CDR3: CASSLGTGGLETQYF
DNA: TGTGCCAGCAGCTTAGGGACAGGGGGCCTAGAGACCCAGTACTTC

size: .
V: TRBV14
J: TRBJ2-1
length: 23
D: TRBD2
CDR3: CASSQGEGSGGPKRLSSYNEQFF
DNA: TGTGCCAGCAGCCAAGGGGAAGGCTCGGGAGGGCCCAAACGCCTCAGCTCCTACAATGAGCAGTTCTTC

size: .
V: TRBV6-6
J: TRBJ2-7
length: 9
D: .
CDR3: CAAGYEQYF
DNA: TGTGCCGCGGGGTACGAGCAGTACTTC

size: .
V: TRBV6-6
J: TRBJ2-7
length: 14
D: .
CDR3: CASSYSVADGHQYF
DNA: TGTGCCAGCAGTTACTCGGTAGCGGACGGGCACCAGTACTTC

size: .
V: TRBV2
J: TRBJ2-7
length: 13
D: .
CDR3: CASFDRHSYEQYF
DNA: TGTGCCAGCTTTGACAGGCACTCCTACGAGCAGTACTTC

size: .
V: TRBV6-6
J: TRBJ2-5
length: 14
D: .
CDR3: CASSRRDNQETQYF
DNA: TGTGCCAGCAGTCGCCGGGACAATCAAGAGACCCAGTACTTC

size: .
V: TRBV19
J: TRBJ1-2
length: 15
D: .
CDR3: CASSRGHRDDYGYTF
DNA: TGTGCCAGTAGTAGGGGACACCGGGACGACTATGGCTACACCTTC

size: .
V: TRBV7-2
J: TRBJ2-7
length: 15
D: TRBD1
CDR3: CASSLRGPPFSEQYF
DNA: TGTGCCAGCAGCCTTAGGGGGCCCCCATTTTCCGAGCAGTACTTC

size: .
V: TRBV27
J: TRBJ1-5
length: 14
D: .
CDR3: CASSPINSNQPQHF
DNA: TGTGCCAGCAGTCCTATCAATTCCAATCAGCCCCAGCATTTT

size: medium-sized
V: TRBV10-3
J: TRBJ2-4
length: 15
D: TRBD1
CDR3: CAIRSGTGFGDIQYF
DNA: TGTGCCATCAGATCCGGGACAGGGTTCGGTGACATTCAGTACTTC

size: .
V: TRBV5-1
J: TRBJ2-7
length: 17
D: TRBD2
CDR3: CASSYPETSGRSYEQYF
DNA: TGCGCCAGCAGCTACCCAGAGACTAGCGGGAGGTCCTACGAGCAGTACTTC

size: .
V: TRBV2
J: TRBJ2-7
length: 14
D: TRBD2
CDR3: CASSVTSGINEQYF
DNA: TGTGCCAGCAGCGTGACTAGCGGGATAAACGAGCAGTACTTC

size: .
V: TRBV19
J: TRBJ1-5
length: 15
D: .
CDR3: CASKVGVAANQPQHF
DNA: TGTGCCAGTAAAGTGGGAGTTGCCGCCAATCAGCCCCAGCATTTT

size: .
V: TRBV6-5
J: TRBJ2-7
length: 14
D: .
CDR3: CASSYSDSSYEQYF
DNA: TGTGCCAGCAGTTACTCCGACAGCTCCTACGAGCAGTACTTC

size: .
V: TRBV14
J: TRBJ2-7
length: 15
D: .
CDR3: CASSPSGTPSYEQYF
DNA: TGTGCCAGCAGCCCCAGCGGAACCCCCTCCTACGAGCAGTACTTC

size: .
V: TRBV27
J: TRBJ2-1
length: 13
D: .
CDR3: CASASTLYNEQFF
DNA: TGTGCCAGCGCTAGCACCCTCTACAATGAGCAGTTCTTC

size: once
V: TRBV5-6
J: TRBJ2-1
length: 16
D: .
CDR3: CASSSAYRGASNEQFF
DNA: TGTGCCAGCAGCTCTGCTTACCGGGGGGCAAGCAATGAGCAGTTCTTC

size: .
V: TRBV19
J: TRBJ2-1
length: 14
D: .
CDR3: CASSIAGFINEQFF
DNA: TGTGCCAGTAGTATTGCGGGATTCATCAATGAGCAGTTCTTC

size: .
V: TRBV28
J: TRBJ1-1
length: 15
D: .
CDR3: CASRRFDGGNTEAFF
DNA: TGTGCCAGCAGGAGGTTTGACGGAGGGAACACTGAAGCTTTCTTT

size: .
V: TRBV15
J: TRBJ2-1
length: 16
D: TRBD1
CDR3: CATSRVRQGAYNEQFF
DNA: TGTGCCACCAGCAGAGTTCGACAGGGAGCCTACAATGAGCAGTTCTTC

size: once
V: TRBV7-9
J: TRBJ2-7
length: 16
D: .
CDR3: CASSPFSERATYEQYF
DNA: TGTGCCAGCAGCCCTTTTTCGGAGCGGGCCACCTACGAGCAGTACTTC

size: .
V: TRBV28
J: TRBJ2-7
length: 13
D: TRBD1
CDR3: CASSLTGEGEQYF
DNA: TGTGCCAGCAGTTTAACAGGGGAAGGCGAGCAGTACTTC

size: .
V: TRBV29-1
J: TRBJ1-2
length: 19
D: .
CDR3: CSVYPSGQPNTLSNYGYTF
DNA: TGCAGCGTCTACCCTAGCGGACAGCCAAATACACTGAGCAACTATGGCTACACCTTC

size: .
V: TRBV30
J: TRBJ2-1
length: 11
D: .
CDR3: CAWRRFDEQFF
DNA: TGTGCCTGGAGGAGGTTTGATGAGCAGTTCTTC

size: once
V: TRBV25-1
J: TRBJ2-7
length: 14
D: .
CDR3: CASSEYLDSYEQYF
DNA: TGTGCCAGCAGTGAATATCTAGACAGCTACGAGCAGTACTTC

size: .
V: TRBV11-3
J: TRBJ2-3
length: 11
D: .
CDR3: CASGRSDTQYF
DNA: TGTGCCAGCGGGAGGTCAGATACGCAGTATTTT

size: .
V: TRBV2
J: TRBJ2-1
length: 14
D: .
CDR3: CASSVGTLHNEQFF
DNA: TGTGCCAGCAGTGTAGGGACTCTACACAATGAGCAGTTCTTC